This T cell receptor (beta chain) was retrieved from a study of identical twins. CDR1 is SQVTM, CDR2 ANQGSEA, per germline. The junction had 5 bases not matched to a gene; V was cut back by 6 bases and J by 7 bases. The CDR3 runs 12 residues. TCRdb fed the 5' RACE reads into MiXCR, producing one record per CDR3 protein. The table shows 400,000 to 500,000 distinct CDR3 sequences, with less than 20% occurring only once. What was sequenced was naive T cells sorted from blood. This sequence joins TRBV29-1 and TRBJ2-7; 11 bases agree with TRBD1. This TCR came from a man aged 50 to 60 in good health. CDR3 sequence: CSVLGQGDEQYF. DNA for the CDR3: TGCAGCGTCCTGGGACAGGGGGATGAGCAGTACTTC.